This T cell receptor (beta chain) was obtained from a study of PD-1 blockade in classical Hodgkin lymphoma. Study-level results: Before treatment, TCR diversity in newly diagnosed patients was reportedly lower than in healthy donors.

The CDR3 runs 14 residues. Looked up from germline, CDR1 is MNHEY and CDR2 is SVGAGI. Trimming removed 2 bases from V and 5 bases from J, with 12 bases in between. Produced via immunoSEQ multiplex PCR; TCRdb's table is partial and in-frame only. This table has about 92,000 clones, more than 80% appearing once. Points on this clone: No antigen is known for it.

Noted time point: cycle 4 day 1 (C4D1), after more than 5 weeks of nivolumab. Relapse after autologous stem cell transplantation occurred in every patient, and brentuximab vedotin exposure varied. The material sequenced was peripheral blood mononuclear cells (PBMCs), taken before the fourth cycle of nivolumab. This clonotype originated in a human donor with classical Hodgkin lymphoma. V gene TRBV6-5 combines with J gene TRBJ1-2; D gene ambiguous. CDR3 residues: CASSYTRLLYGYTF. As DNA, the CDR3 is TGTGCCAGCAGTTACACCAGACTTTTATATGGCTACACCTTC.